This T cell receptor (beta chain) was sequenced for a study of vaccination effects on CD4 cells after COVID-19. Sequencing was performed with immunoSEQ multiplex PCR; in TCRdb, only in-frame clones are kept and a portion is missing. The sample has about 32,000 clones; 72% are singletons. Peptide-pool stimulation followed by sequencing identified expanded antigen-specific CD4+ clonotypes in the ViraFEST assay. Investigators separated out CD4+ T cells once about 10 days of culture had passed. Subjects were given two BNT162b2 or mRNA-1273 vaccine doses. Replacing half the medium with IL-2 medium was done on days 3 and 7. Note on this clone: Its antigen remains unidentified.

With 0 bases removed from V and 4 bases from J, the gap between germline ends came to 10 bases. CDR1 SGDLS and CDR2 YYNGEE come from the germline V gene. The CDR3 is made up of 14 amino acids. The sequencing here drew on CD4+ T cells from PBMCs cultured with HCoV-229E spike peptides, taken after COVID-19 vaccination. This TCR was recovered from a human donor who received a COVID-19 vaccine. The chain links TRBV9 to TRBJ2-5, with D possibly being TRBD2 (6 bases). CDR3 nucleotide sequence: TGTGCCAGCAGCGTAGCGATCGGGGGAGAGACCCAGTACTTC. This encodes CASSVAIGGETQYF.